This TCR beta chain was retrieved from a study of radiation and T cells in renal cell carcinoma (dated by TCRdb to 2018 to 2021). Concerning the study at large: Samples were obtained from a clinical trial, in which 15 Gy stereotactic body radiation therapy was delivered to primary renal cell carcinomas and nephrectomy was performed 4 weeks later. A total of 4,016,671 unique CDR3 nucleotide sequences, encoding 2.5 million to 3 million unique CDR3 amino acid sequences, were found across all 50 or so samples. In total, 53 samples underwent TCR beta sequencing: around 26 tumors plus 27 peripheral blood samples.

Regarding this clone: Its target antigen remains unknown. Base qualities were left out, and no much larger clone turns up one base away.

Interpreted using the paper, the time point label stands for: baseline pretreatment blood. The treatment or condition label of this sample denotes: 15 Gy SBRT to primary tumor, nephrectomy 4 weeks later. To follow tumor-enriched clonotypes, peripheral blood was collected serially from radiation-treated patients at baseline and again at 2 weeks and 4 weeks after SBRT. Every patient had renal cell carcinoma of clear cell pathology. Genomic DNA for TCR sequencing was prepared using the QIAamp DNA Blood Mini Kit (Qiagen). The analyses included only samples that passed all quality control checks. Overall study outcomes, separate from this receptor: Changes in the blood repertoire were not tracked past 4 weeks after treatment. Because pretreatment tumor biopsies were not available, the study could not determine whether clonotypes were already present within the tumor at baseline. With a single-armed trial design, the study had no way to address how radiation dose or scheduling affects the TCR repertoire. In blood, the top tumor clonotypes increased from baseline to 2 weeks after radiation and then shrank by 4 weeks, which suggests a temporary expansion of tumor-resident clones.

Following the manufacturer's recommendations, the immunoSEQ kit was used to generate TCR beta libraries from genomic DNA. To prepare libraries, a first multiplex PCR with proprietary primers was run, followed by a second PCR that added unique barcodes, and a bead cleanup was done after each round. Each sample batch included a kit-provided positive control reaction and a negative control reaction. The final libraries were assessed on an Agilent 4200 TapeStation D1000 ScreenTape, pooled by volume, and quantified by qPCR. An Illumina NextSeq500 fitted with a MidOutput 150-cycle cartridge performed the sequencing, running 156 Read1 cycles and 15 Index1 cycles with the kit's custom primers. The pooled library was loaded at approximately 0.95 pM with about 20% PhiX control spiked in. The published analysis was carried out like this. Vendor-processed data were analyzed in R, and a clonotype was defined as all T cells sharing the same CDR3 nucleotide sequence. For clone abundance analyses, frequencies were normalized to the 10,000 most abundant clones per sample. Public T cell clones, averaging fewer than five per sample, were removed before analysis. An abundance difference of at least 32-fold between compartments was the criterion for calling clonotypes tumor-enriched or baseline blood-enriched. A beta-binomial differential abundance model was applied to find clonotypes that expanded or contracted between blood time points. Similarity between tumor and blood repertoires was quantified using the Baroni-Urbani and Buser coefficient, and groups were compared with two-tailed Wilcoxon tests in R. TCRdb holds this immuneACCESS table with in-frame rearrangements only. Some clones are missing; in checked studies, unresolved V genes explain under half, and the rest has no known cause. V and J calls and clone size are as listed in that table; D and trimming were resolved from the DNA. The sample data list 150,000 or so clones, and approximately 90% of these were observed just once. The top ten constitute around 11% of the sample.

The sequence was collected from a woman in her forties or fifties with renal cell carcinoma. The specimen comprised blood, sampled from a patient whose treatment included radiotherapy and nephrectomy.

The DNA reads as follows: TGTGCCAGCAGCGTAGCTCACGGGGGATACAATGAGCAGTTCTTC. This is translated as CASSVAHGGYNEQFF. The chain employs TRBV9 and TRBJ2-1, and the D gene may be TRBD2, 6 bases matching. Including cysteine and phenylalanine, the CDR3 has 15 amino acids. Just the 45-base CDR3 DNA is kept, in frame starting at base 1. CDR1 is given as SGDLS and CDR2 as YYNGEE, both from the germline V gene. V sheds 0 bases and J sheds 4 bases, leaving 11 bases between their ends.